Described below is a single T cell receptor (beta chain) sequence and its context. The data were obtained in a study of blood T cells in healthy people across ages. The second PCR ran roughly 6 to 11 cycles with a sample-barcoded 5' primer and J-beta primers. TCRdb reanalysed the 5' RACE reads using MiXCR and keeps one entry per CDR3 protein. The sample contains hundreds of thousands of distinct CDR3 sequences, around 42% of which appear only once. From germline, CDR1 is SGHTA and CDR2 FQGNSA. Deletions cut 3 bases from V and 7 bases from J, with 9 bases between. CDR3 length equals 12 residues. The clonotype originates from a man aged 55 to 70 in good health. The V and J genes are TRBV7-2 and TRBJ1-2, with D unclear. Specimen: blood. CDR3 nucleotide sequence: TGTGCCAGCAGCTTTCGTACGGGTGGCTACACCTTC. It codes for CASSFRTGGYTF.